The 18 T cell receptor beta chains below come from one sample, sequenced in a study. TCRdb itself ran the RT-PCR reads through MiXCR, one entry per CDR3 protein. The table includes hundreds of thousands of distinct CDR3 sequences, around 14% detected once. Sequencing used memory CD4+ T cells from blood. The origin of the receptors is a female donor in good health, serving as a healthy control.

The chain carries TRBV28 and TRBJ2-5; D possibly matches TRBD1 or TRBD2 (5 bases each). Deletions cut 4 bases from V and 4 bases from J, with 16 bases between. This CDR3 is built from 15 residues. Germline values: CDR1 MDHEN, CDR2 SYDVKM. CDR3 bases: TGTGCCAGCAGTTCTCCGATGAGGGGAGCAGAGACCCAGTACTTC. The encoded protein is CASSSPMRGAETQYF.

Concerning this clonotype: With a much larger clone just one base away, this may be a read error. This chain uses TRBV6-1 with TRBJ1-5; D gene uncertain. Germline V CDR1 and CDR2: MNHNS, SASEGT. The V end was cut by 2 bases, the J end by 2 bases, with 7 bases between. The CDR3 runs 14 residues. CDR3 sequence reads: CASSEQAGNQPQHF. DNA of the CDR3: TGTGCCAGCAGTGAACAGGCCGGCAATCAGCCCCAGCATTTT.

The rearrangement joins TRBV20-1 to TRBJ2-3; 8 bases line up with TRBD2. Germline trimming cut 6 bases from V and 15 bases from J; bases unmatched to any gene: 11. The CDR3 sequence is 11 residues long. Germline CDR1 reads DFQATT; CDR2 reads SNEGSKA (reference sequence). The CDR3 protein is CSARLAPHQYF. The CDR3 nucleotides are TGCAGTGCGAGACTAGCGCCCCACCAATATTTT.

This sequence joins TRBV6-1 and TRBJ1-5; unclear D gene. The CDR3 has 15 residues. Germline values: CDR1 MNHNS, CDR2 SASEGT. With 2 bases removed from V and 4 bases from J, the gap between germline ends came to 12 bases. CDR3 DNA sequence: TGTGCCAGCAGTGAAACCGGCCACATTAATCAGCCCCAGCATTTT. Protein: CASSETGHINQPQHF.

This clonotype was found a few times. Here the CDR3 reads CASSPSGGARTAFF. In DNA, the CDR3 is TGTGCCAGCAGTCCCTCGGGGGGGGCGAGGACGGCTTTCTTT. V usage is TRBV12-3 or TRBV12-4 and J usage is TRBJ1-1, with a possible D match to TRBD1 (6 bases). V was shortened by 5 bases and J by 11 bases, with 21 bases between the two germline ends. The CDR3 contains 14 residues.

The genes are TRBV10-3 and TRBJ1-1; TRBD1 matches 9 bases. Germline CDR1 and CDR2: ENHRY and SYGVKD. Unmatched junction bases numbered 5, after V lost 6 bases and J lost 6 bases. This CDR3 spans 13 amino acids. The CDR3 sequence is CAIRQGAGPEAFF. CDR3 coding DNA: TGTGCCATCAGACAGGGGGCTGGCCCTGAAGCTTTCTTT.

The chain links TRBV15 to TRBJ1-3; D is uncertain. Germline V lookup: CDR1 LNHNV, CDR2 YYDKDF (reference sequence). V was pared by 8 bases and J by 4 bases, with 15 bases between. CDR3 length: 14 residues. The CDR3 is CATQRASSGNTIYF. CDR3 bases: TGTGCCACCCAGAGGGCTAGTTCAGGAAACACCATATATTTT.

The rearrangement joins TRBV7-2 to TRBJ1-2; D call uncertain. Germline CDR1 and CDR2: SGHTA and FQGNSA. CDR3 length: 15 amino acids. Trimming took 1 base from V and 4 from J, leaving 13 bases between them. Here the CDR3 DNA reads TGTGCCAGCAGCTTAGGAAGACAATCTCCCTATGGCTACACCTTC. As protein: CASSLGRQSPYGYTF.

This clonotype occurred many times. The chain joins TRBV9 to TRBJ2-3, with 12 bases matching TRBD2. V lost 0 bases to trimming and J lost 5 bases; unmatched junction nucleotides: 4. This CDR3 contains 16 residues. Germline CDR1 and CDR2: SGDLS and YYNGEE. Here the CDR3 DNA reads TGTGCCAGCAGCGTAGGACTAGCGGGAGTGGTAGATACGCAGTATTTT. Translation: CASSVGLAGVVDTQYF.

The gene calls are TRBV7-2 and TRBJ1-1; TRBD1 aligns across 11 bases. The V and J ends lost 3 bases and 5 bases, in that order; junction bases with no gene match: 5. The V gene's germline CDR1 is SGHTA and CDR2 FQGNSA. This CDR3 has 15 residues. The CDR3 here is CASSFGGQGGTEAFF. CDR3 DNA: TGTGCCAGCAGCTTTGGGGGACAGGGGGGAACTGAAGCTTTCTTT.

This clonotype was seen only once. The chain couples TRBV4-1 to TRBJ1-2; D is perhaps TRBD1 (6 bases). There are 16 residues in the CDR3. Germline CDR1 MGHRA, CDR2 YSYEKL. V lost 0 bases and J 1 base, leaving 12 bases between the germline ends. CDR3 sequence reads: CASSQDNRGLNYGYTF. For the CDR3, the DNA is TGCGCCAGCAGCCAAGACAATCGGGGGCTTAACTATGGCTACACCTTC.

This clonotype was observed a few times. The CDR3 coding sequence is TGCAGTGCTAGACCTAGCCGAGGGAGACCTTCGTCCACAAACACAGATACGCAGTATTTT. Its translation is CSARPSRGRPSSTNTDTQYF. The chain employs TRBV20-1 and TRBJ2-3, with D possibly matching TRBD2 (5 bases). This CDR3 contains 20 residues. Trimming took 2 bases from V and 2 from J, leaving 29 bases between them. Germline lookup yields CDR1 DFQATT and CDR2 SNEGSKA (reference sequence).

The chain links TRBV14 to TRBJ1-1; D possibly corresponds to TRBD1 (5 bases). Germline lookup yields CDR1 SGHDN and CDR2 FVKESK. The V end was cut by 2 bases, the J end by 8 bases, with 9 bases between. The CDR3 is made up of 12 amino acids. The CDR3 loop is CASSQLGLEAFF. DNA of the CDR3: TGTGCCAGCAGCCAACTGGGACTAGAAGCTTTCTTT.

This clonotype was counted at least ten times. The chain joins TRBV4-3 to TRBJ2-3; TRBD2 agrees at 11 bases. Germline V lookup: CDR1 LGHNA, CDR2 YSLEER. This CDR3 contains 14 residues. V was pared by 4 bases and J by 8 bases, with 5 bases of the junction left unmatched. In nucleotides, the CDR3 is TGCGCCAGCAGCCCGGGACTAGCGGAAGGTACGCAGTATTTT. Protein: CASSPGLAEGTQYF.

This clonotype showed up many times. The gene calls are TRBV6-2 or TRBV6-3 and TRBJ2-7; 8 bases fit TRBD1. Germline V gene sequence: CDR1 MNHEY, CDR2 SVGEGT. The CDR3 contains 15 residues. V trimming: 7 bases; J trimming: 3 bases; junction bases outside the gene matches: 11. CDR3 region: CASTPWGRGHYEQYF. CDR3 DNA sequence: TGTGCCAGCACTCCCTGGGGCAGGGGGCACTACGAGCAGTACTTC.

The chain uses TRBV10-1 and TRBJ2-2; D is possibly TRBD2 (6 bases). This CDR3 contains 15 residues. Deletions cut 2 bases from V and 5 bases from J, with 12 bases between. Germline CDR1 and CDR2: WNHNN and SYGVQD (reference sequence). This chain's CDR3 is CASSEHVAGTGELFF. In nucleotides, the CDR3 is TGCGCCAGCAGTGAGCACGTGGCGGGGACCGGGGAGCTGTTTTTT.

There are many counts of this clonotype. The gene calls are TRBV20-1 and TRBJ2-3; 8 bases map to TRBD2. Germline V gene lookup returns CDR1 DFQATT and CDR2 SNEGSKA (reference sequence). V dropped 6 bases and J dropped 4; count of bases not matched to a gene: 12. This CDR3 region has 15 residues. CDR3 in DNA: TGCAGTGCCCCATTAGGCGGGAGGAGCGCAGATACGCAGTATTTT. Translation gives CSAPLGGRSADTQYF.

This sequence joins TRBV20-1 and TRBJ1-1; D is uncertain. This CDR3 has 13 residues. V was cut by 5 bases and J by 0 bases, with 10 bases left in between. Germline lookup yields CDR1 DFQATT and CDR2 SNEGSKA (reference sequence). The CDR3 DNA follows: TGCAGTGCTTACGGCATTTTGAACACTGAAGCTTTCTTT. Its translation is CSAYGILNTEAFF.